The rows below give T cell receptor beta chains drawn from one sample of a study of T-cell memory formation after mild COVID-19. TCRdb passed the 5' RACE reads through MiXCR, listing each CDR3 protein once. The sample lists 350,000 to 550,000 distinct CDR3 sequences, about a sixth occurring once. The sequenced sample consisted of PBMCs or a T cell subset sorted from them (not recorded which). The receptors stem from a man between 18 and 35 years old who had mild COVID-19 (a few samples of this study predate the infection). Cell type and time point are not known. CDR3s include the opening cysteine and the closing phenylalanine or tryptophan. A D gene is named only where the DNA matches it firmly. Clone size appears in some rows only: once, few, many, or a class for an expanded clone.

D gene	V gene	J gene	clone size	CDR3 protein	CDR3 DNA
-	TRBV18	TRBJ1-1	-	CASSFDYYTEAFF	TGTGCCAGCTCATTTGACTATTACACTGAAGCTTTCTTT
-	TRBV6-2/TRBV6-3	TRBJ1-5	-	CASSYFGRAWNQPQHF	TGTGCCAGCAGTTACTTCGGCAGGGCATGGAATCAGCCCCAGCATTTT
TRBD2	TRBV25-1	TRBJ2-7	-	CASSPRGTSGIYEQYF	TGTGCCAGCAGCCCTCGGGGAACTAGCGGTATCTACGAGCAGTACTTC
-	TRBV9	TRBJ2-7	few	CASSVEQGASEQYF	TGTGCCAGCAGCGTGGAACAGGGCGCCTCCGAGCAGTACTTC
-	TRBV7-2	TRBJ2-1	-	CASRIASGSYNEQFF	TGTGCCAGCAGAATAGCGAGCGGCTCCTACAATGAGCAGTTCTTC
TRBD2	TRBV19	TRBJ2-1	few	CASSGTGLAAYNEQFF	TGTGCCAGTAGTGGAACGGGACTAGCGGCTTACAATGAGCAGTTCTTC
-	TRBV5-4	TRBJ2-3	few	CASSGTQTDTQYF	TGTGCCAGCAGCGGGACCCAGACAGATACGCAGTATTTT
-	TRBV3-1	TRBJ1-2	-	CASSHDMGYGYTF	TGTGCCAGCAGCCATGATATGGGCTATGGCTACACCTTC
-	TRBV29-1	TRBJ2-6	-	CSAEAGPGANVLTF	TGCAGCGCCGAGGCGGGGCCCGGGGCCAACGTCCTGACTTTC
-	TRBV5-1	TRBJ1-2	few	CASSLPGSAGTNYGYTF	TGCGCCAGCAGCTTGCCGGGTTCGGCCGGGACGAACTATGGCTACACCTTC
TRBD1	TRBV12-3/TRBV12-4	TRBJ1-5	-	CASSLVTGTGIQPQHF	TGTGCCAGCAGTTTAGTTACAGGGACAGGGATCCAGCCCCAGCATTTT